The 28 T cell receptor beta chains below were found in one sample sequenced in a study of T cells in Graves' hyperthyroidism and ophthalmopathy. The investigators amplified TCR beta CDR3 regions from RNA transcripts. First-round RT-PCR of the TCR CDR3 relied on the HTBI primer set. MiXCR, applied by TCRdb to the multiplex PCR reads, yields one record per CDR3 protein. The sample yields about 560,000 distinct CDR3 sequences, approximately 15% seen once. The sequenced sample consisted of blood. These receptors were taken from a woman aged 18 to 35 with Graves' hyperthyroidism.

V and J are TRBV5-1 and TRBJ1-4; no definite D call. This CDR3 has 15 residues. The germline V and J ends were trimmed by 3 bases and 4 bases, with 13 bases remaining between them. Germline-derived CDR1 and CDR2 are SGHRS and YFSETQ. In DNA, the CDR3 is TGCGCCAGCAGCTCAACAGACCGGATTAATGAAAAACTGTTTTTT. This gives the protein CASSSTDRINEKLFF.

The V call is TRBV12-3 or TRBV12-4, the J call TRBJ1-6; 11 nucleotides agree with TRBD1. This CDR3 comprises 15 residues. The J segment lost 7 bases and the V segment lost 5 bases, leaving 4 bases of the junction unmatched. The CDR3 nucleotides read TGTGCCAGCAGTCCCGGGGACAGGGGGAATTCACCCCTCCACTTT. Translating gives CASSPGDRGNSPLHF.

This clonotype was observed a few times. The chain is built from TRBV24-1 and TRBJ1-2; 10 bases fit TRBD1. CDR1 KGHDR and CDR2 SFDVKD come from the germline V gene. The CDR3 covers 13 residues. Trimming cost V 6 bases and J 7 bases; bases outside gene matches: 4. CDR3 residues: CATSPGTGAGYTF. DNA for the CDR3: TGTGCCACCAGTCCCGGGACAGGGGCTGGCTACACCTTC.

This clonotype was seen many times. The chain is built from TRBV4-3 and TRBJ1-2; the D is unclear. Trimming removed 5 bases from V and 2 bases from J, with 9 bases in between. The CDR3 runs 13 residues. Germline V gene data show CDR1 as LGHNA and CDR2 as YSLEER. CDR3 region: CASSTAENYGYTF. CDR3 DNA sequence: TGCGCCAGCAGCACTGCCGAGAACTATGGCTACACCTTC.

The chain uses TRBV5-1 and TRBJ1-2; 9 bases line up with TRBD1. Trimming took 6 bases from V and 6 from J; bases not matched to a gene: 12. This CDR3 region has 15 residues. Per the germline V gene, CDR1 is SGHRS and CDR2 is YFSETQ. CDR3 in amino acids: CASMKRDRVGDGYTF. The CDR3 DNA is TGCGCCAGCATGAAGCGGGACAGGGTAGGCGATGGCTACACCTTC.

This clonotype has a handful of counts. Its ends do not fully match the called genes, so a read error is possible. The V gene is TRBV10-3, the J gene TRBJ1-6; a possible D gene is TRBD1 (5 bases). The germline V gene has CDR1 ENHRY and CDR2 SYGVKD. The CDR3 runs to 17 residues. Here the CDR3 reads CASSAHSGSSYNSPLHF. In nucleotides, the CDR3 is TGTGCCAGCAGTGCCCACTCAGGGAGCTCCTATAATTCACCCCTCCACTTT.

This clonotype has a count of ten or more. The CDR3 DNA follows: TGTGCCAGCTCACCAGACAGGGCTGGAAACACCATATATTTT. It codes for CASSPDRAGNTIYF. The genes are TRBV18 and TRBJ1-3; 7 nucleotides agree with TRBD1. The CDR3 sequence is 14 residues long. Trimming removed 2 bases from V and 2 bases from J; junction bases left unmatched: 0. Germline V CDR1 and CDR2: KGHSH, LQKENI.

This chain links TRBV5-1 with TRBJ2-2; 7 bases are shared with TRBD1. The V segment lost 2 bases and the J segment 6 bases; nucleotides outside the gene matches: 4. CDR1 is SGHRS, CDR2 YFSETQ, per germline. The CDR3 consists of 14 residues. This CDR3 is CASSLDRVAGELFF. The DNA for the CDR3 is TGCGCCAGCAGCTTAGACAGGGTCGCCGGGGAGCTGTTTTTT. Full variable domain (rest looked up from reference TRBV5-1 and TRBJ2-2): KAGVTQTPRYLIKTRGQQVTLSCSPISGHRSVSWYQQTPGQGLQFLFEYFSETQRNKGNFPGRFSGRQFSNSRSEMNVSTLELGDSALYLCASSLDRVAGELFFGEGSRLTVL.

V and J are TRBV6-1 and TRBJ2-6; possible D gene TRBD2, 5 bases. V was pared by 8 bases and J by 0 bases, with 17 bases between. The CDR3 consists of 17 residues. The germline V gene has CDR1 MNHNS and CDR2 SASEGT. In DNA form, the CDR3 reads TGTGCCAGCCGGAGGCGCGAGTCCTTCTCTGGGGCCAACGTCCTGACTTTC. Translating gives CASRRRESFSGANVLTF.

The sample holds many counts of this clonotype. The chain is built from TRBV20-1 and TRBJ2-7; D is ambiguous. CDR3 length: 14 amino acids. The V gene lost 2 bases and the J gene lost 3 bases, with 14 bases spanning the gap. The germline V gene encodes CDR1 DFQATT and CDR2 SNEGSKA (reference sequence). CDR3 protein: CSARFRGRDYEQYF. In DNA, the CDR3 is TGCAGTGCTAGATTTAGAGGCAGAGACTACGAGCAGTACTTC.

The DNA of the CDR3 is TGTGCCACCAGCAGAGAGAAGACTAGCGGATACAATGAGCAGTTCTTC. The encoded protein is CATSREKTSGYNEQFF. The chain has TRBV15 and TRBJ2-1; TRBD2 agrees at 9 bases. V dropped 0 bases and J dropped 4; count of bases not matched to a gene: 4. CDR1 and CDR2 from the germline V gene are LNHNV and YYDKDF (reference sequence). The CDR3 runs 16 residues.

J is TRBJ2-2 and V is TRBV28; tentative D call: TRBD1 (5 bases). The length of the CDR3 is 16 residues. Germline V gives CDR1 MDHEN, CDR2 SYDVKM. Trimming removed 6 bases at V and 4 bases at J, with 18 bases between. The CDR3 loop reads CASRHEKGRGTGELFF. DNA of the CDR3: TGTGCCAGCAGGCACGAGAAGGGTAGGGGCACCGGGGAGCTGTTTTTT.

This clonotype was counted ten times or more. The J gene is TRBJ2-1, the V gene TRBV7-9; 8 nucleotides align to TRBD2. Per germline, CDR1 SEHNR and CDR2 FQNEAQ (reference sequence). This CDR3 spans 12 amino acids. The trim removed 6 bases at V and 10 bases at J, leaving 5 bases unmatched. Here the CDR3 DNA reads TGTGCCAGCAGTCAGACTAGCGCCGAGCAGTTCTTC. Its protein product is CASSQTSAEQFF. Looking up the rest from reference TRBV7-9 and TRBJ2-1 gives the full variable domain: DTGVSQNPRHKITKRGQNVTFRCDPISEHNRLYWYRQTLGQGPEFLTYFQNEAQLEKSRLLSDRFSAERPKGSFSTLEIQRTEQGDSAMYLCASSQTSAEQFFGPGTRLTVL.

The chain is built from TRBV5-1 and TRBJ2-1, with 13 bases aligning to TRBD2. Germline CDR1 and CDR2: SGHRS and YFSETQ. Trimming cost V 4 bases and J 7 bases; bases outside gene matches: 5. The CDR3 is made up of 15 amino acids. CDR3 DNA: TGCGCCAGCAGCGAAGGACTAGCGGGAGTTAATGAGCAGTTCTTC. Translated: CASSEGLAGVNEQFF.

This clonotype was seen many times. The CDR3 spells CASSLAGLAGDNEQFF. The CDR3 nucleotides are TGTGCCAGCAGCTTAGCGGGACTAGCGGGAGATAATGAGCAGTTCTTC. The chain links TRBV7-9 to TRBJ2-1, with 14 bases identical to TRBD2. The CDR3 contains 16 residues. Per germline, CDR1 SEHNR and CDR2 FQNEAQ (reference sequence). V dropped 0 bases and J dropped 7; count of bases not matched to a gene: 2.

The table lists this clonotype with a few counts. The chain carries TRBV29-1 and TRBJ2-5, with 13 positions matching TRBD2. V trimming: 5 bases; J trimming: 1 base; junction bases outside the gene matches: 4. The germline V gene encodes CDR1 SQVTM and CDR2 ANQGSEA. This CDR3 has 15 residues. The CDR3 DNA is TGCAGCGTTCGTACTAGCGGGGGGGTCCAAGAGACCCAGTACTTC. Its protein is CSVRTSGGVQETQYF.

This clonotype appeared a few times. V is TRBV7-9 and J is TRBJ2-1, with 8 bases matching TRBD2. Germline V gene sequence: CDR1 SEHNR, CDR2 FQNEAQ (reference sequence). After removal of 11 bases from V and 0 bases from J, the junction contained 9 bases not matched to a gene. The CDR3 runs to 15 residues. The CDR3 DNA reads TGTGCCTGGCGGGAGGAGGAGTTCTCCTACAATGAGCAGTTCTTC. Protein: CAWREEEFSYNEQFF.

The genes are TRBV19 and TRBJ1-2; D remains unclear. The V and J ends lost 4 bases and 1 base respectively, with 10 bases between them. Germline V gene sequence: CDR1 LNHDA, CDR2 SQIVND (reference sequence). This CDR3 spans 14 amino acids. CDR3 protein: CASSTHTDNYGYTF. CDR3 nucleotides: TGTGCCAGTAGTACCCATACAGATAACTATGGCTACACCTTC.

This clonotype was recorded at least ten times. V gene TRBV20-1 combines with J gene TRBJ2-5; TRBD2 matches at 7 bases. This CDR3 contains 16 residues. CDR1 is DFQATT and CDR2 is SNEGSKA in the germline V gene (reference sequence). V dropped 6 bases and J dropped 2; count of bases not matched to a gene: 15. The CDR3, as DNA: TGCAGTGCCAACGATCCGGCGGGAGTAGGGCAAGAGACCCAGTACTTC. It yields the protein CSANDPAGVGQETQYF.

This clonotype showed up just a few times. The gene calls are TRBV18 and TRBJ2-7; D gene uncertain. CDR3 size: 14 residues. CDR1 and CDR2 (germline): KGHSH, LQKENI. Trimming removed 2 bases from V and 3 bases from J, with 11 bases in between. The CDR3 DNA reads TGTGCCAGCTCACCAAGGAGTAATCGCTACGAGCAGTACTTC. Translation gives CASSPRSNRYEQYF.

This clonotype was seen a single time. Since a much larger clone is just one base distant, this may be a read error. The CDR3: CASSESEGSSSEQYF. DNA for the CDR3: TGTGCCAGCAGTGAATCAGAGGGTAGCAGTAGCGAGCAGTACTTC. The chain links TRBV28 to TRBJ2-7; TRBD2 is a possible D gene (5 bases). CDR1 MDHEN and CDR2 SYDVKM come from the germline V gene. The CDR3 contains 15 residues. The ends were cut back, 5 bases at V and 6 bases at J, with 20 bases in the middle.

A word on this clonotype: A much larger clonotype is one base distant, so this may be a read error. The chain joins TRBV3-1 to TRBJ2-7; 8 bases agree with TRBD2. V was clipped by 0 bases and J by 1 base; unmatched bases: 5. The CDR3 spans 16 residues. In germline, CDR1 is LGHDT, CDR2 YNNKEL (reference sequence). The CDR3 nucleotides read TGTGCCAGCAGCCAAGATCCTCAGCGGGAGTCCTACGAGCAGTACTTC. It encodes CASSQDPQRESYEQYF.

The table lists this clonotype with a few counts. The V call is TRBV10-2, the J call TRBJ2-7; 9 bases are shared with TRBD1. The CDR3 is 14 residues long. The germline CDR1 and CDR2 sequences are WSHSY and SAAADI. Trimming cost V 4 bases and J 5 bases; bases outside gene matches: 6. The CDR3 nucleotides are TGCGCCAGCAGTGGCACAGGGGGCATCGACGAGCAGTACTTC. It encodes CASSGTGGIDEQYF.

This clonotype was recorded a few times. J is TRBJ1-2 and V is TRBV7-9, with D perhaps matching TRBD1 (6 bases). CDR1 is SEHNR and CDR2 is FQNEAQ in the germline V gene (reference sequence). CDR3 length equals 14 residues. The ends were cut back, 5 bases at V and 3 bases at J, with 13 bases in the middle. This CDR3 reads CASSKDSFDYGYTF. In nucleotides, the CDR3 is TGTGCCAGCAGCAAGGACAGTTTTGACTATGGCTACACCTTC.

This clonotype was seen more than once but under ten times. The chain couples TRBV15 to TRBJ2-3, with 8 bases that match TRBD1. Looked up from germline, CDR1 is LNHNV and CDR2 is YYDKDF (reference sequence). The CDR3 has 14 amino acids. V lost 2 bases, J lost 2 bases, and 0 bases stayed unmatched. Written as DNA, the CDR3 is TGTGCCACCAGCAGACAGGGGGCCACAGATACGCAGTATTTT. Translated: CATSRQGATDTQYF.

The chain combines TRBV3-1 with TRBJ2-7; 15 nucleotides align to TRBD2. Germline loops: CDR1 LGHDT, CDR2 YNNKEL (reference sequence). The J segment lost 7 bases and the V segment lost 4 bases, leaving 5 bases of the junction unmatched. This CDR3 contains 15 residues. CDR3 coding DNA: TGTGCCAGCAGCCGGGGACTAGCGGGAGGTAGGGAGCAGTACTTC. Translating it yields CASSRGLAGGREQYF.

In this sample, this clonotype turned up many times. The chain links TRBV24-1 to TRBJ1-2; D uncertain. Germline V gene lookup returns CDR1 KGHDR and CDR2 SFDVKD. The CDR3 runs to 12 residues. V was cut by 2 bases and J by 4 bases, with 4 bases left in between. CDR3 protein: CATSDSIYGYTF. In DNA form, the CDR3 reads TGTGCCACCAGTGATTCTATCTATGGCTACACCTTC.

A few counts support this clonotype. V gene TRBV4-3 combines with J gene TRBJ1-4; 8 positions agree with TRBD1. This CDR3 is 18 amino acids long. The germline CDR1 and CDR2 sequences are LGHNA and YSLEER. The V gene end was trimmed by 0 bases and the J gene end by 10 bases; junction bases not matched to a gene: 16. CDR3 sequence (DNA): TGCGCCAGCAGCCAAGATCGGGCCCTGGGCAGGGGGCCGGCAAAACTGTTTTTT. Its protein is CASSQDRALGRGPAKLFF.